Sequencing of this TCR beta chain was carried out in a study of blood T cell repertoires in COVID-19 (TCRdb year 2020). About the full investigation: The collaborator samples originated in the United States, Italy and Spain and spanned the acute and convalescent phases of COVID-19. Where available, HLA class I and class II types were obtained from metadata supplied by the sample provider rather than from assay-based typing. The sample metadata nearly always contained a de-identified subject ID, COVID-19 status, age in years and sex. Deeply sampled blood TCRbeta repertoires from subjects exposed to, actively infected with, or recovered from COVID-19 were included in the dataset. The samples were drawn from two sources: the first 160 participants of the ongoing ImmuneRACE study, and approximately 1,300 subjects contributed by 6 global collaborators. The repertoires were released in a freely available public database meant as a resource for research on the immune response to SARS-CoV-2. The prospective study material was composed of cDNA or gDNA derived from T cells, B-cell-depleted T cells, or PBMCs.

Counted from cysteine to phenylalanine, this CDR3 has 16 amino acids. Left in the record is the CDR3 DNA by itself, 48 bases read in frame from the first base. CDR1 LGHNA and CDR2 YSLEER are derived from the germline V gene. Trimming takes 4 bases off V and 3 bases off J; junction bases not matched to a gene: 8. Participants in the prospective study were enrolled through a virtual design, were aged roughly 18 to 90 years, and lived in about 25 United States geographic areas. In the prospective study, cohorts were assigned on the basis of participant-reported clinical history obtained from a screening survey and a study questionnaire. For ImmuneRACE Cohort 3, a participant was defined as recovered based on two consecutive negative NP/OP PCR tests, clearance by a healthcare professional, or resolution of symptoms. Each participant in the prospective study had whole blood, serum and a nasopharyngeal or oropharyngeal swab collected by mobile phlebotomists. Prospective study participants could optionally give additional blood draws and questionnaires over an approximately two-month period. Prospective study blood samples were shipped either frozen or at room temperature before DNA extraction.

Remarks on this clone: Its target antigen remains unknown. Per-base quality was not reported, and no clone a single base away is much larger than it.

TCRbeta CDR3 regions were amplified from genomic DNA using the immunoSEQ Assay, a bias-controlled multiplex PCR. The original pipeline was this. The number of nucleated cells in each sample was estimated from the amplification of reference gene primers within the assay. To quantify the absolute abundance of each unique TCRbeta CDR3 rearrangement, sequence reads were collapsed and filtered. For each sample, productive Simpson clonality was calculated as the square root of Simpson's diversity index across productive rearrangements. Imported from immuneACCESS, the table was reduced by TCRdb to in-frame sequences with V and J called. These copies leave out some clones; in studies compared against another copy, an unresolved V gene accounts for under half, and the cause of the remainder is not known. V and J calls and clone size are those listed in that table; D and trimming were worked out from the DNA. This sample comprises hundreds of thousands of clones, around nine tenths of them detected only once. The ten largest clones take up roughly a tenth of the sample.

Paper-wide results and their limitations: Clinical and demographic metadata were provided uncurated, with the amount varying by source and participant.

The source material was PBMCs or T cells enriched from blood (not recorded which). The chain links TRBV4-3 with TRBJ2-1; 8 middle bases align to TRBD2. This TCR derives from a woman aged 40 to 50 who had recovered from COVID-19. This receptor has the CDR3 CASSLKAGAHYNEQFF. Here is the DNA: TGCGCCAGCAGCCTTAAAGCGGGGGCTCACTACAATGAGCAGTTCTTC.